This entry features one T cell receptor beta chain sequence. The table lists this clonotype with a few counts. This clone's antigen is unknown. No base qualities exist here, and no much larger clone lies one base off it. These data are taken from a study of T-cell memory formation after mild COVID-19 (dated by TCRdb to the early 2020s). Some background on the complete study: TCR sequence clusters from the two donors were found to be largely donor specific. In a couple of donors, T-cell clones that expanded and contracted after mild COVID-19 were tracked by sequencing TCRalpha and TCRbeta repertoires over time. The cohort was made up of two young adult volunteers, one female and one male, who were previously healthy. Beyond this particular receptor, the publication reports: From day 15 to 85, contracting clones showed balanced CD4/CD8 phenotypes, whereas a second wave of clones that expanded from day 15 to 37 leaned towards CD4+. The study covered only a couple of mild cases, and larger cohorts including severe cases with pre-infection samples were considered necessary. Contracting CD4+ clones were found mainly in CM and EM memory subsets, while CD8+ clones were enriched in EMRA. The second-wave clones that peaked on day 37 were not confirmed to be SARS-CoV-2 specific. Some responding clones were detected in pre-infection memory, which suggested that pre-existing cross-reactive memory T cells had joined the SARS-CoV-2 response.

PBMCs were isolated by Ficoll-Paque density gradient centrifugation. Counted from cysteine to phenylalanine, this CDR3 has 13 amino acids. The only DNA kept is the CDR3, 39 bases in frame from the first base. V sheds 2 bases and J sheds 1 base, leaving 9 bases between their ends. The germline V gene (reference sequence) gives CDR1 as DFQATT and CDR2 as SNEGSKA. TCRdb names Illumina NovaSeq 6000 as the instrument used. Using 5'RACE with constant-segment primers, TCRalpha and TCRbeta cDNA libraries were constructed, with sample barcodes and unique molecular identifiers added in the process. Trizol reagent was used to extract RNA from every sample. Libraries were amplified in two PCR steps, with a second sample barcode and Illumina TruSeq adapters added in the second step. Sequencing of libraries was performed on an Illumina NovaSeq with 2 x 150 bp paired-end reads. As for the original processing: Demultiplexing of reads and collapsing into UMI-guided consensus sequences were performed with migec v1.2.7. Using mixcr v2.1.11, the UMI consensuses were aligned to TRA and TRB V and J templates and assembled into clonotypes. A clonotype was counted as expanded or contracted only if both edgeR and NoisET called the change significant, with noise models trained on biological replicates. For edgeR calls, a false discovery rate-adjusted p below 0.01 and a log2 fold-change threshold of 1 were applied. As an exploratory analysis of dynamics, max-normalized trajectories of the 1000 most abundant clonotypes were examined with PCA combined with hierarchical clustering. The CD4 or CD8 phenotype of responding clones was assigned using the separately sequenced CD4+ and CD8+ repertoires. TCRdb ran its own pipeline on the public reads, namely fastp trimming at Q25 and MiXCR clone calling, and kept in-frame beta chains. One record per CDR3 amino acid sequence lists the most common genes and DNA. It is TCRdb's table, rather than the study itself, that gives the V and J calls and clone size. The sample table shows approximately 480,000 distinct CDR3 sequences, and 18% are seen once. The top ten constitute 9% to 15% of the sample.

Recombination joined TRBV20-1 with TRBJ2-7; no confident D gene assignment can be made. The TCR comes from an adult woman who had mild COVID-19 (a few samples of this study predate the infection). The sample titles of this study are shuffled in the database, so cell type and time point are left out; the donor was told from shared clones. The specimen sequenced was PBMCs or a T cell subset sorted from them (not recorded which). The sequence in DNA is TGCAGTGCTAGAAGGACGGAATCCTACGAGCAGTACTTC. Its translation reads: CSARRTESYEQYF.